The 10 T cell receptor beta chains presented below share a single source sample, sequenced in a study of molecular identifiers for immune sequencing clone quantification. TCRdb analysed the PCR reads with MiXCR anew, one entry per CDR3 protein. The data hold 490,000 or so distinct CDR3 sequences, with about 25% observed a single time. Sequencing input: naive CD8+ T cells from blood, with Jurkat cell RNA spiked in. The subset is: FACS-sorted CD8+CD4-CCR7+CD45RA+ naive T cells. The receptors shown here come from a human donor in good health. Some libraries in this study had Jurkat cell RNA spiked in.

Only a few counts were recorded for this clonotype. This chain links TRBV6-2 or TRBV6-3 with TRBJ2-2; D not resolved. This CDR3 is built from 13 residues. Trimming cost V 4 bases and J 5 bases, with 8 bases left between them. Germline V gene lookup returns CDR1 MNHEY and CDR2 SVGEGT. CDR3 nucleotides: TGTGCCAGCAGTTCCTCACGTACCGGGGAGCTGTTTTTT. Protein sequence: CASSSSRTGELFF.

There are many counts of this clonotype. The V and J genes are TRBV29-1 and TRBJ1-5, with TRBD1 as a possible D gene (5 bases). The germline V and J ends were trimmed by 2 bases and 0 bases, with 8 bases remaining between them. The CDR3 contains 14 residues. Germline-derived CDR1 and CDR2 are SQVTM and ANQGSEA. CDR3 protein: CSVESGNSNQPQHF. The CDR3 region has the DNA TGCAGCGTTGAATCAGGGAATAGCAATCAGCCCCAGCATTTT.

The rearrangement links TRBV19 to TRBJ2-6; D gene ambiguous. In germline, CDR1 is LNHDA, CDR2 SQIVND (reference sequence). The CDR3 consists of 13 residues. V was trimmed by 8 bases and J by 0 bases, leaving 5 bases between them. The CDR3 reads CASAYSGANVLTF. The CDR3 coding sequence is TGTGCCAGTGCCTACTCTGGGGCCAACGTCCTGACTTTC. Complete variable domain (other parts from reference TRBV19 and TRBJ2-6): DGGITQSPKYLFRKEGQNVTLSCEQNLNHDAMYWYRQDPGQGLRLIYYSQIVNDFQKGDIAEGYSVSREKKESFPLTVTSAQKNPTAFYLCASAYSGANVLTFGAGSRLTVL.

As for this clonotype: Possible read error: a much larger clone is one base away. The CDR3 DNA sequence: TGTGCCAGCAGCTTATTACTCCAAGAGGCCCAGTACTTC. It translates to CASSLLLQEAQYF. V and J are TRBV7-9 and TRBJ2-5; no definite D call. In germline, CDR1 is SEHNR, CDR2 FQNEAQ (reference sequence). The CDR3 loop spans 13 amino acids.

The chain has TRBV27 and TRBJ2-7, with 14 bases aligning to TRBD2. The CDR3 extends over 15 amino acids. Germline V gene sequence: CDR1 MNHEY, CDR2 SMNVEV (reference sequence). The V segment lost 5 bases and the J segment 6 bases; nucleotides outside the gene matches: 6. CDR3 DNA sequence: TGTGCCAGCAGTACCAGACTAGCGGGGGGGACCGAGCAGTACTTC. Protein: CASSTRLAGGTEQYF.

This clonotype was seen once. The chain recombines TRBV12-5 with TRBJ2-1; D is possibly TRBD2 (6 bases). The CDR3 loop spans 17 amino acids. Germline assignment: CDR1 LGHNT and CDR2 FRNRAP. Trimming took 1 base from V and 3 from J, leaving 16 bases between them. CDR3 protein: CASGLARTIGGYNEQFF. The DNA for the CDR3 is TGTGCTAGTGGTTTGGCCCGGACTATCGGGGGCTACAATGAGCAGTTCTTC.

This clonotype was recorded at least ten times. V gene TRBV10-3 combines with J gene TRBJ2-7, with D tentatively TRBD1 (5 bases). Trimming took 6 bases from V and 5 from J, leaving 11 bases between them. This CDR3 region has 12 residues. The germline V gene has CDR1 ENHRY and CDR2 SYGVKD. The CDR3 sequence is CAIRQGNHEQYF. In DNA, the CDR3 is TGTGCCATCAGGCAGGGAAACCACGAGCAGTACTTC.

This clonotype has a count of ten or more. V usage is TRBV13 and J usage is TRBJ2-6; 11 nucleotides match TRBD2. The CDR3 totals 18 residues. Germline V gene data show CDR1 as PRHDT and CDR2 as FYEKMQ (reference sequence). Trimming cost V 7 bases and J 0 bases; bases outside gene matches: 8. For the CDR3, the DNA is TGTGCCAGCACCATGGGACTAGCGGTCTTCTCTGGGGCCAACGTCCTGACTTTC. It codes for CASTMGLAVFSGANVLTF.

This clonotype has only a few counts. The rearrangement uses TRBV13 and TRBJ1-2; 11 bases line up with TRBD1. The CDR3 spans 15 residues. Unmatched junction bases numbered 5, after V lost 4 bases and J lost 4 bases. Germline loops: CDR1 PRHDT, CDR2 FYEKMQ (reference sequence). The CDR3 reads CASSSWTGGSYGYTF. The CDR3 DNA is TGTGCCAGCAGCTCATGGACAGGGGGCTCCTATGGCTACACCTTC.

This clonotype was counted many times. The J gene is TRBJ2-7, the V gene TRBV6-5, with TRBD1 matching over 12 bases. The germline CDR1 and CDR2 sequences are MNHEY and SVGAGI. The CDR3 length is 13 residues. The junction had 10 bases not matched to a gene; V was cut back by 6 bases and J by 13 bases. CDR3 DNA sequence: TGTGCCAGCAGCCCGGGACAGGGGGCCACGACTTACTTC. This translates into CASSPGQGATTYF.